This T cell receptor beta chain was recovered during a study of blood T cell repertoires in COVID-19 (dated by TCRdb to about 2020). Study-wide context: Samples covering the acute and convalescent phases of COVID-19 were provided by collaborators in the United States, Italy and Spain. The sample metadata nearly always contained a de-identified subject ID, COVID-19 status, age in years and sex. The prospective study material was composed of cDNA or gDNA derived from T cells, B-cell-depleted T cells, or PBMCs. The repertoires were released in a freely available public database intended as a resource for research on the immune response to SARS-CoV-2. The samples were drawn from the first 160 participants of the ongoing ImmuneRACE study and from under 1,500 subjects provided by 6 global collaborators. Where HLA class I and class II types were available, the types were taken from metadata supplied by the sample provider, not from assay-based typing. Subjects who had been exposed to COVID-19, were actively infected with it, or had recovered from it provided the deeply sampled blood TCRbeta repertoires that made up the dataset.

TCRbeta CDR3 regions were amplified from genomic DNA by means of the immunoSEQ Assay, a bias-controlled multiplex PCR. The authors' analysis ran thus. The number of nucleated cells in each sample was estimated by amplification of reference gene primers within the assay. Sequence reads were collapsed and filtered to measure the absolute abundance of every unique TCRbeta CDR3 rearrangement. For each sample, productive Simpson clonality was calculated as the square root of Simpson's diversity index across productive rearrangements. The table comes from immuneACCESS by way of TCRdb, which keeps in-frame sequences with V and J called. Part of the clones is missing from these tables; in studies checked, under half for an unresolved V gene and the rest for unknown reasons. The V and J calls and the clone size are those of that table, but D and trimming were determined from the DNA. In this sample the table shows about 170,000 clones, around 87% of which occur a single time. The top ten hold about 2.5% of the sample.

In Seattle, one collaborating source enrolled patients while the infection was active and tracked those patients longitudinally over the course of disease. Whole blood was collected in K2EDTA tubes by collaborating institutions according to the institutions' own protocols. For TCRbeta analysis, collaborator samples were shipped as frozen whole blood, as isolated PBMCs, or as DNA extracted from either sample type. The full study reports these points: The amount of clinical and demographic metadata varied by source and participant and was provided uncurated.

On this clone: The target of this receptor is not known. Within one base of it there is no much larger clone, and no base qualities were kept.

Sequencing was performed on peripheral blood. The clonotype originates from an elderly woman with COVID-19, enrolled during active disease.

The CDR3 reads as follows: CSAFGSDGYTF. The base sequence is TGCAGTGCTTTCGGGTCTGATGGCTACACCTTC. The chain is made from TRBV20-1 and TRBJ1-2; no D gene is confidently identified. V lost 5 bases and J lost 6 bases; the stretch between them is 10 bases long. Counted from cysteine to phenylalanine, this CDR3 has 11 amino acids. CDR3 DNA is the only sequence kept; it has 33 bases, read in frame from the first base. The germline V gene (reference sequence) provides CDR1 DFQATT and CDR2 SNEGSKA.